The rows below give T cell receptor beta chains drawn from one sample of a study of T cell responses to AZD1222 COVID-19 vaccine. Assay used: immunoSEQ multiplex PCR; TCRdb lists only in-frame clones, some missing. Among 80,000 to 95,000 clones, 90% to 95% were seen once, and the ten largest hold 5.2%. The source material was peripheral blood, sampled on day 0 of AZD1222 vaccination. The origin of the receptors is an adult in good health. Each CDR3 is given with its conserved first and last residue. The order of the fields is clone size, CDR3 length, V gene, J gene, D gene, CDR3 protein, CDR3 DNA. The D gene is left open where the match is weak. Size values are once, few and many counts, or a class for expanded clones, and some rows have none.

clone size: .
CDR3 length: 15
V gene: TRBV4-1
J gene: TRBJ1-2
D gene: .
CDR3 protein: CASSQDKVTIWGYTF
CDR3 DNA: TGCGCCAGCAGCCAAGATAAGGTGACAATCTGGGGCTACACCTTC

clone size: .
CDR3 length: 14
V gene: TRBV18
J gene: TRBJ1-4
D gene: .
CDR3 protein: CASSPGQRNEKLFF
CDR3 DNA: TGTGCCAGCTCACCCGGACAGCGGAATGAAAAACTGTTTTTT

clone size: .
CDR3 length: 15
V gene: TRBV19
J gene: TRBJ2-3
D gene: TRBD2
CDR3 protein: CASTLGGRGPDTQYF
CDR3 DNA: TGTGCCAGTACCTTAGGCGGGAGAGGCCCAGATACGCAGTATTTT

clone size: .
CDR3 length: 16
V gene: TRBV6-5
J gene: TRBJ1-2
D gene: TRBD1
CDR3 protein: CASSYAGTAISYGYTF
CDR3 DNA: TGTGCCAGCAGTTACGCCGGGACAGCGATCTCCTATGGCTACACCTTC

clone size: .
CDR3 length: 15
V gene: TRBV18
J gene: TRBJ2-1
D gene: TRBD2
CDR3 protein: CASSPGVAGINEQFF
CDR3 DNA: TGTGCCAGCTCACCGGGAGTAGCGGGAATCAATGAGCAGTTCTTC

clone size: .
CDR3 length: 14
V gene: TRBV28
J gene: TRBJ2-7
D gene: .
CDR3 protein: CASSPLGRSYEQYF
CDR3 DNA: TGTGCCAGCAGTCCCCTTGGTAGGTCCTACGAGCAGTACTTC

clone size: .
CDR3 length: 16
V gene: TRBV3-1/TRBV3-2
J gene: TRBJ2-2
D gene: .
CDR3 protein: CASSPSGLQYTGELFF
CDR3 DNA: TGTGCCAGCAGCCCCTCGGGACTCCAATACACCGGGGAGCTGTTTTTT

clone size: once
CDR3 length: 15
V gene: TRBV9
J gene: TRBJ2-5
D gene: TRBD2
CDR3 protein: CASSSFRGGVETQYF
CDR3 DNA: TGTGCCAGCAGCAGTTTTCGGGGAGGGGTGGAGACCCAGTACTTC

clone size: .
CDR3 length: 15
V gene: TRBV5-1
J gene: TRBJ1-5
D gene: TRBD1
CDR3 protein: CASSQTGHGNQPQHF
CDR3 DNA: TGCGCCAGCAGCCAGACAGGGCACGGCAATCAGCCCCAGCATTTT

clone size: .
CDR3 length: 16
V gene: TRBV4-3
J gene: TRBJ2-1
D gene: .
CDR3 protein: CASSQDRAGSYNEQFF
CDR3 DNA: TGCGCCAGCAGCCAAGACAGGGCGGGCTCCTACAATGAGCAGTTCTTC

clone size: .
CDR3 length: 14
V gene: TRBV28
J gene: TRBJ2-1
D gene: TRBD2
CDR3 protein: CASSITSGSNEQFF
CDR3 DNA: TGTGCCAGCAGTATAACTAGCGGGTCGAATGAGCAGTTCTTC

clone size: .
CDR3 length: 17
V gene: TRBV6-2/TRBV6-3
J gene: TRBJ2-3
D gene: TRBD2
CDR3 protein: CASSGTSGPTSTDTQYF
CDR3 DNA: TGTGCCAGCAGCGGGACTAGCGGACCGACTAGCACAGATACGCAGTATTTT

clone size: .
CDR3 length: 14
V gene: TRBV6-5
J gene: TRBJ2-7
D gene: TRBD1
CDR3 protein: CAIQGSLGIFEQYF
CDR3 DNA: TGTGCCATACAGGGGTCCCTAGGGATCTTCGAGCAGTACTTC

clone size: .
CDR3 length: 17
V gene: TRBV10-3
J gene: TRBJ2-2
D gene: .
CDR3 protein: CAISEPQGRANTGELFF
CDR3 DNA: TGTGCCATCAGTGAGCCACAGGGGAGGGCGAACACCGGGGAGCTGTTTTTT

clone size: .
CDR3 length: 15
V gene: TRBV27
J gene: TRBJ2-1
D gene: TRBD1
CDR3 protein: CASSLGTGGNNEQFF
CDR3 DNA: TGTGCCAGCAGTCTAGGGACAGGGGGTAACAATGAGCAGTTCTTC

clone size: .
CDR3 length: 16
V gene: TRBV5-1
J gene: TRBJ1-5
D gene: .
CDR3 protein: CASSPGDPNGDQPQHF
CDR3 DNA: TGCGCCAGCAGCCCAGGGGACCCTAATGGGGATCAGCCCCAGCATTTT

clone size: .
CDR3 length: 13
V gene: TRBV7-2
J gene: TRBJ1-1
D gene: .
CDR3 protein: CASRNGGATEAFF
CDR3 DNA: TGTGCCAGCAGGAACGGGGGGGCCACTGAAGCTTTCTTT

clone size: .
CDR3 length: 15
V gene: TRBV10-3
J gene: TRBJ2-5
D gene: TRBD1
CDR3 protein: CAINPGTGKQETQYF
CDR3 DNA: TGTGCCATCAATCCCGGGACAGGGAAACAAGAGACCCAGTACTTC

clone size: .
CDR3 length: 21
V gene: TRBV15
J gene: TRBJ2-3
D gene: TRBD2
CDR3 protein: CATSREGGLAGLGTNTDTQYF
CDR3 DNA: TGTGCCACCAGCAGAGAAGGGGGACTAGCGGGTCTGGGGACTAACACAGATACGCAGTATTTT

clone size: .
CDR3 length: 13
V gene: TRBV5-1
J gene: TRBJ1-5
D gene: .
CDR3 protein: CASSLWPLQPQHF
CDR3 DNA: TGCGCCAGCAGCTTGTGGCCCCTCCAGCCCCAGCATTTT

clone size: .
CDR3 length: 17
V gene: TRBV18
J gene: TRBJ2-2
D gene: TRBD2
CDR3 protein: CASSPYLAGGDTGELFF
CDR3 DNA: TGTGCCAGCTCACCATATCTAGCGGGAGGGGACACCGGGGAGCTGTTTTTT